The present TCR beta chain was sequenced within a study of T cell repertoires in cytomegalovirus infection. Overall study context: Public TCR beta signatures were indicative of both CMV infection and a matching HLA type. Findings and limits, study-wide: Cumulative public TCR beta family frequency identified CMV carriers with the relevant HLA. Clonotypes of TCR beta that were HLA-C-restricted and CMV-specific dominated the ex vivo response.

The length of the CDR3 is 16 residues. The V end lost 1 base, the J end lost 0 bases, and 11 bases lay between the germline ends. Germline V gives CDR1 SGHTA, CDR2 FQGNSA. This clonotype has at least ten counts. Its specificity is not known. In TCRdb, the reads were re-called with MiXCR into one record per CDR3 protein. The repertoire holds 250,000 or so distinct CDR3 sequences, with over 15% as singletons. Specimen: CD8+ T cells from PBMCs. The rearrangement uses TRBV7-2 and TRBJ2-3, with D possibly called TRBD1 or TRBD2 (5 bases each). The TCR comes from a human donor in good health (CMV status not recorded). Some clones in this sample may be carry-over from other donors' samples. The CDR3 sequence: CASSLGWGRSTDTQYF. CDR3 sequence (DNA): TGTGCCAGCAGCTTAGGGTGGGGGAGAAGCACAGATACGCAGTATTTT.